The 7 T cell receptor beta chains below were found in one sample sequenced in a study of CD8 T cells in ankylosing spondylitis. TCRdb reprocessed the 5' RACE reads via MiXCR and lists one record per CDR3 protein. The sample includes about 36,000 distinct CDR3 sequences, 6% of them seen just once. The sequenced sample consisted of blood, either unsorted or a sorted T cell fraction (not recorded which). The receptor set was obtained from a male donor with ankylosing spondylitis or in good health (not recorded which).

The sample holds many counts of this clonotype. V is TRBV7-9 and J is TRBJ2-5; 9 bases match TRBD1. The J segment lost 2 bases and the V segment lost 4 bases, leaving 8 bases of the junction unmatched. This CDR3 comprises 16 residues. Germline lookup yields CDR1 SEHNR and CDR2 FQNEAQ (reference sequence). CDR3 amino acids: CASSSNRDRVQETQYF. For the CDR3, the DNA is TGTGCCAGCAGCTCCAACCGGGACAGGGTACAAGAGACCCAGTACTTC.

There are many counts of this clonotype. The chain links TRBV28 to TRBJ2-7; D remains unclear. V lost 4 bases and J lost 4, with 14 bases in between. Germline V gene lookup returns CDR1 MDHEN and CDR2 SYDVKM. CDR3 length: 14 residues. This chain's CDR3 is CASSSYGQPYEQYF. The CDR3 bases are TGTGCCAGCAGTTCCTACGGGCAGCCTTACGAGCAGTACTTC.

This clonotype appeared many times. CDR3 sequence: CASRTAWGAGYGYTF. CDR3 sequence (DNA): TGTGCCAGCAGGACCGCGTGGGGGGCAGGCTATGGCTACACCTTC. This rearrangement joins TRBV2 to TRBJ1-2; possible D gene TRBD1, 6 bases. V lost 6 bases and J lost 4, with 18 bases in between. The germline CDR1 and CDR2 sequences are SNHLY and FYNNEI. The CDR3 is 15 residues long.

This clonotype was found many times. This CDR3 reads CSARPGQPPRGSNQPQHF. The CDR3 nucleotides read TGCAGTGCTAGACCGGGACAGCCACCGAGAGGTAGCAATCAGCCCCAGCATTTT. This sequence joins TRBV20-1 and TRBJ1-5, with TRBD1 matching 7 bases. V shed 2 bases, J shed 0 bases, and the junction held 13 bases outside the gene matches. This CDR3 comprises 18 residues. Germline V gene sequence: CDR1 DFQATT, CDR2 SNEGSKA (reference sequence).

In its sample, this clonotype was seen many times. The chain couples TRBV30 to TRBJ1-2, with D possibly being TRBD1 (6 bases). V lost 7 bases and J 1 base, leaving 10 bases between the germline ends. The CDR3 length is 12 residues. Per germline, CDR1 GTSNPN and CDR2 SVGIG (reference sequence). The CDR3 nucleotides are TGTGCCTTGGACAGCCTTAACTATGGCTACACCTTC. Its protein is CALDSLNYGYTF.

This clonotype was seen many times. J is TRBJ2-5 and V is TRBV7-2; possibly TRBD2 for D (5 bases). This CDR3 has 15 amino acids. Between the trimmed V and J ends, which lost 5 bases and 2 bases, there was a span of 15 bases. Looked up from germline, CDR1 is SGHTA and CDR2 is FQGNSA. Here the CDR3 DNA reads TGTGCCAGCAGCCCGTGGAGGAGCAATCAAGAGACCCAGTACTTC. Its protein product is CASSPWRSNQETQYF. The variable domain in full, with the rest retrieved from reference TRBV7-2 and TRBJ2-5, is GAGVSQSPSNKVTEKGKDVELRCDPISGHTALYWYRQSLGQGLEFLIYFQGNSAPDKSGLPSDRFSAERTGGSVSTLTIQRTQQEDSAVYLCASSPWRSNQETQYFGPGTRLLVL.

There are many counts of this clonotype. A junction boundary mismatches the germline segment, possibly from a read error. V gene TRBV7-7 combines with J gene TRBJ2-1; 11 bases agree with TRBD2. The CDR3 length is 15 residues. In germline, CDR1 is SSHAT, CDR2 FNYEAQ (reference sequence). The CDR3 loop is CASSQGSGGAFEQFF. The CDR3 nucleotides read TGTGCTAGCAGCCAGGGTAGCGGGGGGGCCTTCGAGCAGTTCTTC.